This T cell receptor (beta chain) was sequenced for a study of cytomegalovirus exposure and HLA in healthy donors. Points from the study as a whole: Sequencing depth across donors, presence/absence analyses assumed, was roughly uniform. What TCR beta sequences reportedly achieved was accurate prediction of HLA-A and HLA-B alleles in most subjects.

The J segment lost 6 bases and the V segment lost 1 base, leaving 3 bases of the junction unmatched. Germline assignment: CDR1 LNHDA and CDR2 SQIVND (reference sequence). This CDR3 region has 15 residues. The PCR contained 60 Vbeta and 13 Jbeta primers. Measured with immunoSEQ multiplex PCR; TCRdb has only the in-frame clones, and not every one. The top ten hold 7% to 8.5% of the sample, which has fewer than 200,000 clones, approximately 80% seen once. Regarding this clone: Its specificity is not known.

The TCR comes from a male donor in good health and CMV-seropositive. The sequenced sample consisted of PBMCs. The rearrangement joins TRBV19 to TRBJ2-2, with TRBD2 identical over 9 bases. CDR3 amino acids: CASSIVGTSPGELFF. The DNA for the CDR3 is TGTGCCAGTAGTATAGTAGGGACTAGCCCCGGGGAGCTGTTTTTT. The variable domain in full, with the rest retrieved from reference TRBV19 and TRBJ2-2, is DGGITQSPKYLFRKEGQNVTLSCEQNLNHDAMYWYRQDPGQGLRLIYYSQIVNDFQKGDIAEGYSVSREKKESFPLTVTSAQKNPTAFYLCASSIVGTSPGELFFGEGSRLTVL.